This is a list of T cell receptor beta chains from one sample in a study of multiple sclerosis patients with progressive multifocal leukoencephalopathy. Assay used: immunoSEQ multiplex PCR; TCRdb lists only in-frame clones, some missing. The data hold 25,000 to 30,000 clones, with over 85% observed a single time. Specimen: PBMCs, collected from a patient treated with natalizumab. The source is a human donor with multiple sclerosis. The CDR3 runs from the conserved cysteine through the conserved F or W. D genes are given only for firm matches. Rows give clone size only sometimes, using once, few, many, or a class for an expanded clone.

J gene	clone size	D gene	V gene	CDR3 protein	CDR3 DNA
TRBJ1-2	once	NA	TRBV9	CASSVGAAYGYTF	TGTGCCAGCAGCGTAGGGGCAGCCTATGGCTACACCTTC
TRBJ1-1	NA	NA	TRBV6-5	CASSDLVYTEAFF	TGTGCCAGCAGTGATTTGGTGTACACTGAAGCTTTCTTT
TRBJ2-2	NA	NA	TRBV11-2	CASSEGKATKVTGELFF	TGTGCCAGCAGCGAGGGCAAGGCCACTAAGGTTACCGGGGAGCTGTTTTTT
TRBJ2-1	NA	NA	TRBV4-2	CASSPHTYNEQFF	TGTGCCAGCAGCCCTCATACCTACAATGAGCAGTTCTTC
TRBJ2-7	NA	NA	TRBV7-2	CASRGKDRVYEQYF	TGTGCCAGCCGGGGCAAGGACAGAGTCTACGAGCAGTACTTC
TRBJ1-4	NA	NA	TRBV10-3	CAIRDNEKLFF	TGTGCCATCAGGGACAATGAAAAACTGTTTTTT
TRBJ2-3	NA	TRBD2	TRBV2	CATHSGRALSDTQYF	TGTGCCACGCATAGCGGGAGAGCGTTAAGCGATACGCAGTATTTT
TRBJ2-7	NA	NA	TRBV5-6	CASRLDETYEQYF	TGTGCCAGCAGGTTGGACGAAACCTACGAGCAGTACTTC
TRBJ2-3	NA	TRBD2	TRBV28	CASLTGGSTDTQYF	TGTGCCAGCTTGACGGGGGGAAGCACAGATACGCAGTATTTT
TRBJ1-5	NA	TRBD1	TRBV12-5	CARGLDRNQPQHF	TGTGCTAGGGGCCTGGACAGGAATCAGCCCCAGCATTTT
TRBJ2-5	NA	NA	TRBV7-9	CASSVAIPQGRLETQYF	TGTGCCAGCAGCGTAGCCATCCCACAGGGACGTTTAGAGACCCAGTACTTC
TRBJ1-5	NA	TRBD1	TRBV28	CASRIGTGALKDQPQHF	TGTGCCAGCAGGATAGGGACAGGGGCCCTAAAGGATCAGCCCCAGCATTTT
TRBJ1-2	NA	NA	TRBV5-1	CASSFGGDTYGYTF	TGCGCCAGCAGCTTCGGGGGAGACACCTATGGCTACACCTTC
TRBJ2-3	NA	NA	TRBV5-4	CASSSGYRGLDTQYF	TGTGCCAGCAGCTCTGGGTACCGGGGCCTAGATACGCAGTATTTT
TRBJ2-3	NA	NA	TRBV5-6	CASSPRQDTQYF	TGTGCCAGCAGCCCGCGTCAAGATACGCAGTATTTT
TRBJ1-1	NA	TRBD1	TRBV2	CASSRTGFEAFF	TGTGCCAGCAGTCGGACAGGGTTCGAAGCTTTCTTT
TRBJ1-5	NA	TRBD1	TRBV4-3	CASSQDRGVNQPQHF	TGCGCCAGCAGCCAAGACAGGGGGGTCAATCAGCCCCAGCATTTT
TRBJ2-1	once	TRBD1	TRBV7-9	CASSSGQGGDEQFF	TGTGCCAGCAGCTCCGGACAGGGGGGCGATGAGCAGTTCTTC
TRBJ2-7	NA	NA	TRBV28	CASSLTASYEQYF	TGTGCCAGCAGTTTGACAGCCTCCTACGAGCAGTACTTC
TRBJ1-4	NA	NA	TRBV5-1	CASSLTGGPTNEKLFF	TGCGCCAGCAGCCTCACTGGAGGGCCAACTAATGAAAAACTGTTTTTT
TRBJ2-1	few	TRBD1	TRBV5-1	CASSFGGTGGNEQFF	TGCGCCAGCAGCTTCGGAGGGACAGGGGGAAATGAGCAGTTCTTC
TRBJ1-2	NA	TRBD1	TRBV5-4	CASSSQGEGAYGYTF	TGTGCCAGCAGCTCCCAGGGGGAGGGGGCTTATGGCTACACCTTC
TRBJ1-1	NA	NA	TRBV4-2	CASSLAAGERSEAFF	TGTGCCAGCAGCCTCGCAGCCGGGGAGAGGTCTGAAGCTTTCTTT
TRBJ2-2	NA	TRBD1	TRBV10-1	CASRLKGARGGELFF	TGCGCCAGCAGGCTAAAGGGGGCACGGGGCGGGGAGCTGTTTTTT
TRBJ2-5	once	TRBD2	TRBV7-6	CASSPRGGPQYF	TGTGCCAGCAGCCCCCGGGGGGGACCTCAGTACTTC
TRBJ2-1	NA	NA	TRBV6-5	CASSLQNEQFF	TGTGCCAGCAGTTTGCAGAATGAGCAGTTCTTC
TRBJ1-3	NA	NA	TRBV6-1	CASSVDSGNTIYF	TGTGCCAGCAGTGTGGACTCTGGAAACACCATATATTTT
TRBJ2-2	NA	NA	TRBV27	CASSLQDRGELFF	TGTGCCAGCAGTTTACAGGACAGAGGGGAGCTGTTTTTT
TRBJ2-7	NA	NA	TRBV27	CASSLKETGVYEQYF	TGTGCCAGCAGTTTAAAGGAGACAGGAGTCTACGAGCAGTACTTC
TRBJ1-2	NA	TRBD1	TRBV29-1	CSVEGTGGLYGYTF	TGCAGCGTTGAAGGGACAGGGGGCCTCTATGGCTACACCTTC
TRBJ1-4	NA	TRBD1	TRBV11-2	CASSLEAGGNEKLFF	TGTGCCAGCAGCTTAGAGGCAGGGGGTAATGAAAAACTGTTTTTT
TRBJ1-5	NA	NA	TRBV19	CASSIGTYSNQPQHF	TGTGCCAGTAGTATAGGCACTTATAGCAATCAGCCCCAGCATTTT
TRBJ1-3	NA	NA	TRBV4-2	CASSQDIKNTIYF	TGTGCCAGCAGCCAAGATATTAAAAACACCATATATTTT